This T cell receptor (beta chain) was recovered during a study of blood T cell repertoires in COVID-19. Study-level information: The cDNA or gDNA used as material had been derived from T cells, B-cell-depleted T cells, or PBMCs.

The CDR3 runs to 15 residues. The junction had 6 bases not matched to a gene; V was cut back by 0 bases and J by 4 bases. Germline CDR1 is LGHNA and CDR2 is YSLEER. Methods used by the authors: Estimates of nucleated cell counts were drawn from the amplification of reference gene primers. Assay used: immunoSEQ multiplex PCR; TCRdb lists only in-frame clones, some missing. Clone size and V and J calls were adopted from that table, with D and trimming inferred from the DNA. The sample carries about 300,000 clones, 75% to 95% recorded once. The TCR sequence derives from a woman in her thirties with COVID-19, enrolled during active disease. The sequencing sample was made of peripheral blood. The rearrangement uses TRBV4-3 and TRBJ2-7; TRBD1 matches 7 bases. In DNA form, the CDR3 reads TGCGCCAGCAGCCAAGATATGACAGGGCAGTACGAGCAGTACTTC. The encoded protein is CASSQDMTGQYEQYF.